Below are 5 T cell receptor beta chains sequenced from a single sample in a study of CD8 T cells in ankylosing spondylitis. Study results and limitations: In ankylosing spondylitis blood, a motif of seven or eight highly homologous TCR beta variants appeared characteristic.

The antigens for these receptors are not known. A single record per CDR3 protein comes from TCRdb applying MiXCR to the 5' RACE reads. The profile shows around 770,000 distinct CDR3 sequences, under 20% of them singletons. The material sequenced was blood, either unsorted or a sorted T cell fraction (not recorded which). The receptors here all came from a male donor with ankylosing spondylitis.

The sample holds a few counts of this clonotype. This chain joins TRBV29-1 and TRBJ2-1; 10 bases are a match to TRBD2. The length of the CDR3 is 16 residues. CDR1 and CDR2 (germline): SQVTM, ANQGSEA. The V segment lost 6 bases and the J segment 1 base; nucleotides outside the gene matches: 9. For the CDR3, the DNA is TGCAGCGTAGCGGGAGGGCCAGATGGGTCCTACAATGAGCAGTTCTTC. Translating it yields CSVAGGPDGSYNEQFF.

This clonotype has just a few counts. The J gene is TRBJ2-1, the V gene TRBV29-1; the match to TRBD2 covers 11 bases. The V segment lost 6 bases and the J segment 3 bases; nucleotides outside the gene matches: 4. The CDR3 loop spans 14 amino acids. Germline values: CDR1 SQVTM, CDR2 ANQGSEA. The CDR3 bases are TGCAGCGTGGGAGGACTAGCGGGCTACAATGAGCAGTTCTTC. Its protein is CSVGGLAGYNEQFF.

This clonotype showed up just a few times. V and J are TRBV20-1 and TRBJ2-1; the D is unclear. The CDR3 runs to 14 residues. The germline CDR1 and CDR2 sequences are DFQATT and SNEGSKA (reference sequence). Trimming shortened V by 4 bases and J by 0 bases, and 10 bases separated the two germline ends. CDR3 sequence reads: CSATKTNSYNEQFF. The DNA of the CDR3 is TGCAGTGCTACCAAGACCAACTCCTACAATGAGCAGTTCTTC.

The chain has TRBV3-1 and TRBJ2-2, with D perhaps matching TRBD1 or TRBD2 (5 bases each). CDR1 and CDR2 (germline): LGHDT, YNNKEL (reference sequence). V dropped 3 bases and J dropped 1 base, with 12 bases sitting between them. This CDR3 spans 16 amino acids. The CDR3 region has the DNA TGTGCCAGCAGCCAGACCGGGGCGGTGAACACCGGGGAGCTGTTTTTT. Its protein is CASSQTGAVNTGELFF.

This clonotype was observed a handful of times. The V gene is TRBV3-1, the J gene TRBJ1-2; D is unresolved. Germline CDR1 reads LGHDT; CDR2 reads YNNKEL (reference sequence). The CDR3 has 15 amino acids. V was cut by 4 bases and J by 4 bases, with 16 bases left in between. In DNA form, the CDR3 reads TGTGCCAGCAGCCTCGGCGCGGGGAGCGGCTATGGCTACACCTTC. It specifies CASSLGAGSGYGYTF. The full variable domain, with the rest looked up from reference TRBV3-1 and TRBJ1-2, is DTAVSQTPKYLVTQMGNDKSIKCEQNLGHDTMYWYKQDSKKFLKIMFSYNNKELIINETVPNRFSPKSPDKAHLNLHINSLELGDSAVYFCASSLGAGSGYGYTFGSGTRLTVV.